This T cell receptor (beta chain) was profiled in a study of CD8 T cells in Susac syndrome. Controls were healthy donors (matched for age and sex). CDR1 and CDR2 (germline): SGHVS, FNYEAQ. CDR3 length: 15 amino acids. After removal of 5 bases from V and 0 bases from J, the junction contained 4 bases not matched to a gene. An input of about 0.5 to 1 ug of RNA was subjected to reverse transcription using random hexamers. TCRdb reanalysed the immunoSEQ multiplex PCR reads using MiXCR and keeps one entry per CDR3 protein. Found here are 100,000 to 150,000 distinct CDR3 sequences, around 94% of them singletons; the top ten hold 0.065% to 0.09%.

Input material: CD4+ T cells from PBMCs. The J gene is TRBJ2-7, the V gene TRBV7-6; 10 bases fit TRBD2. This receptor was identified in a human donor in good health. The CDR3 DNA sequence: TGTGCCAGCAGCGGACTAGCGGAGAGCTCCTACGAGCAGTACTTC. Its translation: CASSGLAESSYEQYF.